This is a list of T cell receptor beta chains from one sample in a study of blood T cell repertoires in COVID-19. Libraries were prepared by immunoSEQ multiplex PCR; TCRdb keeps only in-frame clonotypes and omits some of them. The sample yields fewer than 35,000 clones, 85% to 90% seen once. The sample comprised peripheral blood. The receptor source for this set is an older man with active COVID-19. CDR3s include the opening cysteine and the closing phenylalanine or tryptophan. D genes are given only for firm matches. Size tells how often a clone was seen (once, few, many) or the class of an expanded clone, and some rows leave it out.

abundance,j_gene,len,d_gene,v_gene,CDR3nt,CDR3aa
NA,TRBJ1-6,11,NA,TRBV30,TGTGCCTGGACCCTTAATTCACCCCTCCACTTT,CAWTLNSPLHF
NA,TRBJ1-1,14,TRBD1,TRBV6-5,TGTGCCAGCAGTTCCGGGACAGGGGTGGCTGAAGCTTTCTTT,CASSSGTGVAEAFF
NA,TRBJ2-7,14,TRBD1,TRBV9,TGTGCCAGCAGCGCCGACAGGGGGCTCTACGAGCAGTACTTC,CASSADRGLYEQYF
NA,TRBJ2-1,12,NA,TRBV10-3,TGTGCCATCAGGGCCCAGGGAAGGGAGCAGTTCTTC,CAIRAQGREQFF
NA,TRBJ1-5,18,NA,TRBV21-1,TGTGCCAGCAGCAAATTCCCCGGACAGGGGGCCTCTAATCAGCCCCAGCATTTT,CASSKFPGQGASNQPQHF
NA,TRBJ1-1,14,NA,TRBV18,TGTGCCAGCTCACCAGGGGCGGGGGACACTGAAGCTTTCTTT,CASSPGAGDTEAFF
NA,TRBJ1-1,18,NA,TRBV12-2,TGTGCAAGTCGCTTAGAGACGGCAACTCACGCCAGGGACACTGAAGCTTTCTTT,CASRLETATHARDTEAFF
NA,TRBJ1-5,16,TRBD1,TRBV4-2,TGTGCCAGCAGCACTCAGGACAGGGCTAGCAGTCAGCCCCAGCATTTT,CASSTQDRASSQPQHF
NA,TRBJ1-2,14,NA,TRBV14,TGTGCCAGCAGCCAAGAAGGCAGGTCGGGAGGCTACACCTTC,CASSQEGRSGGYTF
NA,TRBJ2-7,12,NA,TRBV7-9,TGTGCCAGCAGCCGGTCGGGGGACGAGCAGTACTTC,CASSRSGDEQYF
NA,TRBJ1-1,13,NA,TRBV5-1,TGCGCCAGCAGCACACAGGGAGGGACTGAAGCTTTCTTT,CASSTQGGTEAFF
NA,TRBJ2-7,15,TRBD2,TRBV7-9,TGTGCCAGCAGGTCCGGGACTAGCGGGGATTACGAGCAGTACTTC,CASRSGTSGDYEQYF
NA,TRBJ2-6,16,TRBD1,TRBV5-1,TGCGCCAGCAGCGCACAGGGGGCGCGGGGGGCCAACGTCCTGACTTTC,CASSAQGARGANVLTF
once,TRBJ2-3,14,TRBD1,TRBV5-5,TGTGCCAGCACCAGGACAGGGGTAGCAGATACGCAGTATTTT,CASTRTGVADTQYF
few,TRBJ1-5,13,NA,TRBV30,TGTGCCTGGAGTTCCAGGGAAAATCAGCCCCAGCATTTT,CAWSSRENQPQHF
NA,TRBJ2-5,13,NA,TRBV7-3,TGTGCCAGCAGCCCTGGGTCAGCGGAGACCCAGTACTTC,CASSPGSAETQYF
NA,TRBJ2-2,14,TRBD1,TRBV27,TGTGCCACCGGACAGGGGGCGATTACCGGGGAGCTGTTTTTT,CATGQGAITGELFF
NA,TRBJ2-3,14,NA,TRBV4-2,TGTGCCAGCAGCCAGGTAGGACACTCAGATACGCAGTATTTT,CASSQVGHSDTQYF
NA,TRBJ1-3,16,TRBD1,TRBV6-2/TRBV6-3,TGTGCCAGCAGTTACGGGACAGTCCGCTCTGGAAACACCATATATTTT,CASSYGTVRSGNTIYF
NA,TRBJ2-2,13,TRBD2,TRBV7-9,TGTGCCAGCAGCACGACTAGCGCCGGGGAGCTGTTTTTT,CASSTTSAGELFF
NA,TRBJ2-7,13,NA,TRBV4-3,TGCGCCAGCAGCCAAGGTCCAGGGGCCGAGCAGTACTTC,CASSQGPGAEQYF
once,TRBJ2-5,11,NA,TRBV12-3/TRBV12-4,TGTGCCAGCAGGGGCCTAGAGACCCAGTACTTC,CASRGLETQYF
NA,TRBJ2-2,16,NA,TRBV5-1,TGCGCCAGCAGCCCCGGAGCAGGGTTGGGTACCGGGGAGCTGTTTTTT,CASSPGAGLGTGELFF
NA,TRBJ2-7,14,TRBD1,TRBV3-1/TRBV3-2,TGTGCCAGCAGCGTTGGGACAGGGGGCAACGAGCAGTACTTC,CASSVGTGGNEQYF
NA,TRBJ1-2,13,TRBD1,TRBV12-3/TRBV12-4,TGTGCCAGCACCGGGACAGGGGCCTATGGCTACACCTTC,CASTGTGAYGYTF
few,TRBJ2-3,19,TRBD2,TRBV6-2/TRBV6-3,TGTGCCAGCAGTTATCTCGGGACTAGCGGGGGCCTCCCCACAGATACGCAGTATTTT,CASSYLGTSGGLPTDTQYF
NA,TRBJ1-2,16,TRBD1,TRBV11-2,TGTGCCAGCAGCTTAGGACAGGGAAAATCTAACTATGGCTACACCTTC,CASSLGQGKSNYGYTF
NA,TRBJ2-7,18,TRBD1,TRBV4-3,TGCGCCAGCAGCCAAGACTTTTCCCCCGGACAGGGAACATACGAGCAGTACTTC,CASSQDFSPGQGTYEQYF
NA,TRBJ2-1,10,NA,TRBV20-1,TGCAGTGCGGCCGGGAATGAGCAGTTCTTC,CSAAGNEQFF
NA,TRBJ2-3,14,TRBD2,TRBV6-5,TGTGCCAGCAGGGTAGCGGGGGGGCCAGATACGCAGTATTTT,CASRVAGGPDTQYF
NA,TRBJ2-7,13,NA,TRBV11-2,TGTGCCAGCAGCGCCCAGGCTGGTATCGAGCAGTACTTC,CASSAQAGIEQYF
once,TRBJ2-5,15,NA,TRBV5-4,TGTGCCAGCAGCTTGGTGGATACGGGGTCGAGGACCCAGTACTTC,CASSLVDTGSRTQYF
NA,TRBJ1-2,15,NA,TRBV4-3,TGCGCCAGCAGCCAAGATATTGGGCCAGATGGGGGCTACACCTTC,CASSQDIGPDGGYTF
NA,TRBJ2-2,16,TRBD2,TRBV7-3,TGTGCCAGCAGCTTAACCCCCAGCGGGGGCACCGGGGAGCTGTTTTTT,CASSLTPSGGTGELFF
once,TRBJ1-5,15,NA,TRBV6-5,TGTGCCAGCAGTTCCACGACAGGCGGTAATCAGCCCCAGCATTTT,CASSSTTGGNQPQHF
NA,TRBJ2-1,11,TRBD2,TRBV2,TGTGCCAGCAGTATAGCGGGGGAGCAGTTCTTC,CASSIAGEQFF
NA,TRBJ2-2,14,TRBD1,TRBV15,TGTGCCGCCCGGACAGGGACGAACACCGGGGAGCTGTTTTTT,CAARTGTNTGELFF
NA,TRBJ2-3,16,TRBD2,TRBV7-9,TGTGCCAGCAGCCTGACTAGCGGACCTAGCACAGATACGCAGTATTTT,CASSLTSGPSTDTQYF
NA,TRBJ1-1,15,TRBD1,TRBV5-1,TGCGCCAGCAGCTTGTCGGGCGGGACAGGCACTGAAGCTTTCTTT,CASSLSGGTGTEAFF
NA,TRBJ2-2,13,TRBD1,TRBV27,TGTGCCAGCAGTTTGGACAGGGCCGGGGAGCTGTTTTTT,CASSLDRAGELFF
NA,TRBJ2-7,14,TRBD1,TRBV5-5,TGTGCCAGCAGCTTGGGACAGGGGGCCGACGAGCAGTACTTC,CASSLGQGADEQYF
NA,TRBJ1-2,13,TRBD1,TRBV6-5,TGTGCCAGCAGTATGACAGGGACTAGAGGCTACACCTTC,CASSMTGTRGYTF
NA,TRBJ2-5,13,NA,TRBV12-3/TRBV12-4,TGTGCCAGCAGTTTAAACAGTAGGGAGACCCAGTACTTC,CASSLNSRETQYF
NA,TRBJ1-3,17,NA,TRBV4-1,TGCGCCAGCAGCCAAGGAACAGGGAGATTTGCTGGAAACACCATATATTTT,CASSQGTGRFAGNTIYF
NA,TRBJ2-7,14,TRBD2,TRBV7-2,TGTGCCAGCAGCCCCTCGGGAGGAGGTTACGAGCAGTACTTC,CASSPSGGGYEQYF
once,TRBJ2-1,16,TRBD2,TRBV5-4,TGTGCCAGCAGCCGGGTTAGCGGGGGGGCCGTCAATGAGCAGTTCTTC,CASSRVSGGAVNEQFF
NA,TRBJ2-7,12,NA,TRBV21-1,TGTGCCAGCCCCGTTAGCTCCTACGAGCAGTACTTC,CASPVSSYEQYF
NA,TRBJ2-3,18,TRBD2,TRBV14,TGTGCCAGCAGCCAAGATCTACTAGCGGGGGTATCCACAGATACGCAGTATTTT,CASSQDLLAGVSTDTQYF
NA,TRBJ2-2,15,NA,TRBV2,TGTGCCAGCAGTGTGGCTAGCCCTCGTGCCGGGGAGCTGTTTTTT,CASSVASPRAGELFF